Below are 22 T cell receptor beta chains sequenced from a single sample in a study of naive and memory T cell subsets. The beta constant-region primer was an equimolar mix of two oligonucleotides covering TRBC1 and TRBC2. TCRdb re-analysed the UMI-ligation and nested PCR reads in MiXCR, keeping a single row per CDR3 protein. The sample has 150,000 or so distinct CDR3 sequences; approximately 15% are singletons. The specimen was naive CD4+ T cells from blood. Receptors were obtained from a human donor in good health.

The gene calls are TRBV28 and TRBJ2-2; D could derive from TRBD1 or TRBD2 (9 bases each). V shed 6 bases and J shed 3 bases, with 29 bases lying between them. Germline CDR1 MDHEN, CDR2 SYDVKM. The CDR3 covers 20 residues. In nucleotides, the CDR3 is TGTGCCAGCAGAACAGGGGGCGCGGGTTTAGCGGGAGATCACACCGGGGAGCTGTTTTTT. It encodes CASRTGGAGLAGDHTGELFF.

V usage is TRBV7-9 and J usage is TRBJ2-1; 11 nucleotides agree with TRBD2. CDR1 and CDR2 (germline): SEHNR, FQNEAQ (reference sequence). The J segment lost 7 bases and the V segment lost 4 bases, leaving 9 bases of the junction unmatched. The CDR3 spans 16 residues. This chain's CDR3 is CASSSELAGVRNEQFF. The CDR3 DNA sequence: TGTGCCAGCAGCTCGGAACTAGCGGGAGTCAGAAATGAGCAGTTCTTC.

The CDR3 bases are TGTGCCAGCAGCTTACATGTTCGCCCAGGCGGTGCCCTGAACACTGAAGCTTTCTTT. Protein sequence: CASSLHVRPGGALNTEAFF. The rearrangement links TRBV7-9 to TRBJ1-1, with unresolved D. CDR1 is SEHNR and CDR2 is FQNEAQ in the germline V gene (reference sequence). The CDR3 is made up of 19 amino acids. Trimming took 2 bases from V and 0 from J, leaving 22 bases between them.

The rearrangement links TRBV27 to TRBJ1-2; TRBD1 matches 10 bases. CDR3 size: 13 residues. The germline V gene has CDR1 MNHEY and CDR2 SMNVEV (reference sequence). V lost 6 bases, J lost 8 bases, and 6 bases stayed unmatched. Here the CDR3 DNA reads TGTGCCAGCAGCCACGACAGGGGGCACGGCTACACCTTC. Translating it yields CASSHDRGHGYTF.

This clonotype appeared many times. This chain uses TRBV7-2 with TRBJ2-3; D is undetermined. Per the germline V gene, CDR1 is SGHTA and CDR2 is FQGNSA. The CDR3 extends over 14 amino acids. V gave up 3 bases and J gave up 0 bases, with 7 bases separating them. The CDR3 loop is CASSFWLSTDTQYF. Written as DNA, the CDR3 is TGTGCCAGCAGCTTTTGGCTCAGCACAGATACGCAGTATTTT.

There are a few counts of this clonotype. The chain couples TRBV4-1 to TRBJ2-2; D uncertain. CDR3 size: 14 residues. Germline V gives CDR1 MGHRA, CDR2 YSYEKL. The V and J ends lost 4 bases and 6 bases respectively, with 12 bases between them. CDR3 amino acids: CASSLTSLAGELFF. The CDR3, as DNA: TGCGCCAGCAGCCTTACTTCCTTGGCCGGGGAGCTGTTTTTT.

The CDR3 is CASSLILGAWTSGPSYNEQFF. The CDR3 bases are TGTGCCAGCAGCTTGATCTTGGGGGCTTGGACTAGCGGGCCCTCCTACAATGAGCAGTTCTTC. The rearrangement joins TRBV5-8 to TRBJ2-1; the match to TRBD2 covers 11 bases. Germline V CDR1 and CDR2: SGHTS, YDEGEE. V dropped 1 base and J dropped 0; count of bases not matched to a gene: 15. The CDR3 spans 21 residues.

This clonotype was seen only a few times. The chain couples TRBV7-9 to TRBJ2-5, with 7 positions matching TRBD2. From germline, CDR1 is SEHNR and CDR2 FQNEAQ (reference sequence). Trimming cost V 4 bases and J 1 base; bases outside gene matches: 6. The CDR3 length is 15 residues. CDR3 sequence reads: CASSSGGLLQETQYF. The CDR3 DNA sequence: TGTGCCAGCAGCTCGGGGGGACTCCTCCAAGAGACCCAGTACTTC.

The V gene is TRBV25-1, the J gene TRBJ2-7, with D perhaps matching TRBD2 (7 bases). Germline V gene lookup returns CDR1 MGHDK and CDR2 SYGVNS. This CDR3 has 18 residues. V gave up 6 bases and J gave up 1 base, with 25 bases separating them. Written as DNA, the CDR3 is TGTGCCAGCAGACCCACCCTGGGGGCGGCGGGAGCATCCTACGAGCAGTACTTC. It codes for CASRPTLGAAGASYEQYF.

CDR3 nucleotide sequence: TGTGCCATCAATCCGGGACTAGCGGGCTACGAGCAGTACTTC. The encoded protein is CAINPGLAGYEQYF. The chain couples TRBV10-3 to TRBJ2-7; 12 positions agree with TRBD2. Germline V CDR1 and CDR2: ENHRY, SYGVKD. This CDR3 comprises 14 residues. The V and J ends lost 7 bases and 3 bases, in that order; junction bases with no gene match: 4.

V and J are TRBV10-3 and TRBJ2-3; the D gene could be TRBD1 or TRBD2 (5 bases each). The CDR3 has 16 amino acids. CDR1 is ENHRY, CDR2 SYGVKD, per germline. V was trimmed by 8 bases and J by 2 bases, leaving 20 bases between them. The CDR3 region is CAIGALAQLLTDTQYF. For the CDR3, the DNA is TGTGCCATCGGGGCCTTAGCGCAGCTTCTCACAGATACGCAGTATTTT.

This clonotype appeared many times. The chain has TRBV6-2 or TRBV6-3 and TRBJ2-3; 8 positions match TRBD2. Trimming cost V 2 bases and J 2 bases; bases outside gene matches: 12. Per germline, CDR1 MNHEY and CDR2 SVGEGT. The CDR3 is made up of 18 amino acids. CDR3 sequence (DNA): TGTGCCAGCAGTTACGAGACGGGAGCGGGAGTCACCACAGATACGCAGTATTTT. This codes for CASSYETGAGVTTDTQYF.

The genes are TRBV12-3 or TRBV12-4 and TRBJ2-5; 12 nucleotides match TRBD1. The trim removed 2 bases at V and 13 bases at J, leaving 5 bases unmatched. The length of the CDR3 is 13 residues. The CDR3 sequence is CASSLQGQGAGYF. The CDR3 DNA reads TGTGCCAGCAGTTTACAGGGACAGGGGGCTGGGTACTTC.

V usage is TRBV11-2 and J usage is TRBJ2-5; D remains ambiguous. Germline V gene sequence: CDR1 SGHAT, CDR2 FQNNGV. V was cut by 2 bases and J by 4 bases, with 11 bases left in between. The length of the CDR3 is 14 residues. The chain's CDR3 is CASSLLWSPETQYF. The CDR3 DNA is TGTGCCAGCAGCTTATTGTGGTCCCCAGAGACCCAGTACTTC.

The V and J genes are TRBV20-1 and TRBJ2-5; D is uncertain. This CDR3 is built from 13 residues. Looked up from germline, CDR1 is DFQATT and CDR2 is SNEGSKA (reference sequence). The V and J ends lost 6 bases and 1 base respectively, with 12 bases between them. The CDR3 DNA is TGCAGTGCCCCCTTCACGTTCCAAGAGACCCAGTACTTC. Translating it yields CSAPFTFQETQYF.

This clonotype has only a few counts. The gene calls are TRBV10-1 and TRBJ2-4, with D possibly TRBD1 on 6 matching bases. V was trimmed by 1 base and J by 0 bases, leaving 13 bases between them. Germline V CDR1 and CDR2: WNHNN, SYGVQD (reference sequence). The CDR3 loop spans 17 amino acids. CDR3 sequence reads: CASSECWTAIAKNIQYF. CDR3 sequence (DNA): TGCGCCAGCAGTGAGTGTTGGACAGCGATAGCCAAAAACATTCAGTACTTC.

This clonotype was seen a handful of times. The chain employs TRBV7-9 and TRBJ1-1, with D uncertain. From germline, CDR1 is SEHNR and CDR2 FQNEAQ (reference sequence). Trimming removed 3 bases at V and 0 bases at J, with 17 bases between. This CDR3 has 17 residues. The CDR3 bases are TGTGCCAGCAGCTTCCTACTCTCAGCCTATATGAACACTGAAGCTTTCTTT. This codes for CASSFLLSAYMNTEAFF.

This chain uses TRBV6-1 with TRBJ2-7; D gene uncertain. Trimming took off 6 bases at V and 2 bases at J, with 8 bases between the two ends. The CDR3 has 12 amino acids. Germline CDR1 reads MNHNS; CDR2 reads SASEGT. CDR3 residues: CASRGTTYEQYF. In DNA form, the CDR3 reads TGTGCCAGCAGGGGAACAACCTACGAGCAGTACTTC.

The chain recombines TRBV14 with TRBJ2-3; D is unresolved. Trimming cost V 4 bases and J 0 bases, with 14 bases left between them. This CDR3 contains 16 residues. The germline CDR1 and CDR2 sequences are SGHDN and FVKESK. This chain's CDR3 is CASSPNNWLSTDTQYF. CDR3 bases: TGTGCCAGCAGCCCCAACAACTGGCTCAGCACAGATACGCAGTATTTT.

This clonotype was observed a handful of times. The DNA of the CDR3 is TGTGCCAGCAGAAGGGACAGGGGAGTCACTGAAGCTTTCTTT. Translation gives CASRRDRGVTEAFF. The chain is built from TRBV6-1 and TRBJ1-1; 10 nucleotides agree with TRBD1. The CDR3 runs to 14 residues. The trim removed 6 bases at V and 4 bases at J, leaving 5 bases unmatched. Germline V CDR1 and CDR2: MNHNS, SASEGT.

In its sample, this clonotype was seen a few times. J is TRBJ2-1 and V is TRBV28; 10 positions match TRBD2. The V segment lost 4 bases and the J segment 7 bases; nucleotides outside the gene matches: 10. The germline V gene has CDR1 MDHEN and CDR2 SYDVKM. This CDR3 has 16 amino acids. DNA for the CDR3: TGTGCCAGCAGTTCCGCGCTAGCGGGAGCGGGGAATGAGCAGTTCTTC. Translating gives CASSSALAGAGNEQFF.

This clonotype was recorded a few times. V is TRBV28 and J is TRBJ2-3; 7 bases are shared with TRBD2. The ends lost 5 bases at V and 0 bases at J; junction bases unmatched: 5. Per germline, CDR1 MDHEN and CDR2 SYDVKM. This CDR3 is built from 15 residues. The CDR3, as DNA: TGTGCCAGCAGTGCCGGGGGGAGGAGCACAGATACGCAGTATTTT. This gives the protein CASSAGGRSTDTQYF. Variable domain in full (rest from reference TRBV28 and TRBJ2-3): DVKVTQSSRYLVKRTGEKVFLECVQDMDHENMFWYRQDPGLGLRLIYFSYDVKMKEKGDIPEGYSVSREKKERFSLILESASTNQTSMYLCASSAGGRSTDTQYFGPGTRLTVL.